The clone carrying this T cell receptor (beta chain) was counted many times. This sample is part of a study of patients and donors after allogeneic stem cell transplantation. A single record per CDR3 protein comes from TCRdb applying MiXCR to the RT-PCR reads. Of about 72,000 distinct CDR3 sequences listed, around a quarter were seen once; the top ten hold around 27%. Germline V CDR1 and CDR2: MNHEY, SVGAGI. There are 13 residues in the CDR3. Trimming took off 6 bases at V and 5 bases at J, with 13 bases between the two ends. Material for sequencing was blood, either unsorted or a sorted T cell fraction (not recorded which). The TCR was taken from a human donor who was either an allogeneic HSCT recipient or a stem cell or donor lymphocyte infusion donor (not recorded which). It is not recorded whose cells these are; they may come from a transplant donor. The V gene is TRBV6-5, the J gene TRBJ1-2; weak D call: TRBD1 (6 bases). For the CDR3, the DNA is TGTGCCAGCAGGGTCGGACAGTCGTATGGCTACACCTTC. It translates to CASRVGQSYGYTF.